This T cell receptor (beta chain) was recovered during a study of Graves' ophthalmopathy and Graves' hyperthyroidism (dated by TCRdb to about 2018). With respect to the entire study: Peripheral blood was collected at initial diagnosis, prior to any treatment. The study used TCR beta repertoire signatures to distinguish Graves' ophthalmopathy from Graves' hyperthyroidism and to predict progression to ophthalmopathy. To explore V-J signatures distinguishing ophthalmopathy from hyperthyroidism, a discovery set of around 97 patients (43 ophthalmopathy, some 57 stable hyperthyroidism) was enrolled. An independent validation cohort comprised 18 hyperthyroidism patients and 15 to 17 patients who later progressed from hyperthyroidism to ophthalmopathy. In roughly 6 hyperthyroidism patients, the T-cell repertoire of thyroid tissue was compared with the T-cell repertoire of blood. After sampling, hyperthyroidism patients received methimazole starting at 30 mg daily, and ophthalmopathy patients received high-dose intravenous methylprednisolone. In total, approximately 140 blood samples were TCR-sequenced: 43 ophthalmopathy, over 70 hyperthyroidism and some 17 hyperthyroidism-to-ophthalmopathy patients. General study outcomes and caveats: The 13-signature model separated ophthalmopathy from stable hyperthyroidism with roughly 89% sensitivity and just under 84% specificity in cross-validation, and 80%/75% in the test set. No statistical method was used to predetermine the sample size, and group allocation was not hidden from the investigators. Most expanded thyroid clonotypes with frequency above 0.001 were also detected in blood, suggesting blood repertoires may reflect the thyroid immune response. In validation, the model predicted ophthalmopathy progression with over 60% sensitivity and roughly 78% specificity; more than ten predicted patients were CT-confirmed with GO in a median of roughly 6.8 months.

For repertoire sequencing, TCR beta CDR3 regions were amplified from RNA transcripts. The first round of RT-PCR was done with HTBI primers and the Qiagen OneStep RT-PCR kit, and was followed by a second round of multiplex PCR, then size selection and purification. Libraries were sequenced paired-end with 100 bp reads on an Illumina HiSeq2000. Per the source publication's procedure: SOAPnuke was used to process the reads, removing any read that contained adapters or uncalled bases, had a mean Phred below 15, or lacked an exact match to the constant primer or identifier. High-quality paired reads were merged with COPE v1.2.5. Unique nucleotide sequences were defined as clonotypes and aligned to IMGT TRB V, D and J references using MiTCR v1.1. The analysis was limited to V-J combinations with a frequency above 0.0001, which together covered more than 99% of repertoires. For each V-J combination, a TCR clonal expansion and chaos score was defined as F50 clonal expansion divided by the chaos observed in the TCRdist matrix. Welch's t-statistics and random forest were used to reduce the features to approximately 13 V-J combinations, which were then used as input to a naive Bayes classifier. The similarity between thyroid and blood repertoires was quantified using the Morisita-Horn index. The public sequencing data were trimmed at Q25 with fastp and processed into clonotypes with MiXCR by TCRdb, which kept only in-frame beta chains. A single entry per CDR3 protein holds the most common genes and DNA from its merged rows. The V and J calls here are based on TCRdb, not the publication. Within this sample are a few hundred thousand distinct CDR3 sequences, with about a sixth of them counted one time only. The ten largest clones capture 2% to 3% of the sample.

The junction shows trimming of 5 bases on V and 0 bases on J, plus 17 bases between the germline ends. For CDR1 and CDR2, the germline V gene lists SGHAT and FQNNGV. Counted from cysteine to phenylalanine, this CDR3 has 18 amino acids. The sequence is cut down to CDR3 DNA, 54 bases in frame from base 1. Hyperthyroidism was defined as stable when no progression to ophthalmopathy occurred within 18 months of follow-up. Hyperthyroidism patients were newly diagnosed, with disease duration under 2 months, and aged 18 to 65 years. Patients were excluded if they had other autoimmune diseases, uncontrolled infections, pregnancy or lactation. Diagnosis relied on clinical symptoms, serum thyroxine, TRAb, thyroid ultrasound and orbital computed tomography. Ficoll-Paque density gradient centrifugation was used to isolate PBMCs from approximately 11 ml of fresh peripheral blood. Total RNA was extracted using Trizol reagent, and RNA quality was checked on an Agilent 2100 Bioanalyzer.

In its sample, this clonotype was seen a few times. It lacks a known antigen. Base-call qualities are not available, and no considerably larger clone is one nucleotide away. The receptor comes from an adult woman with stable Graves' hyperthyroidism. Source material: peripheral blood. The V and J segments used are TRBV11-2 and TRBJ2-6; the D segment could be TRBD2, given 7 matching bases. In nucleotide form, the sequence is TGTGCCAGCAGCGGGGGCCGGGGGGATCGCTCTGGGGCCAACGTCCTGACTTTC. Its product reads: CASSGGRGDRSGANVLTF.